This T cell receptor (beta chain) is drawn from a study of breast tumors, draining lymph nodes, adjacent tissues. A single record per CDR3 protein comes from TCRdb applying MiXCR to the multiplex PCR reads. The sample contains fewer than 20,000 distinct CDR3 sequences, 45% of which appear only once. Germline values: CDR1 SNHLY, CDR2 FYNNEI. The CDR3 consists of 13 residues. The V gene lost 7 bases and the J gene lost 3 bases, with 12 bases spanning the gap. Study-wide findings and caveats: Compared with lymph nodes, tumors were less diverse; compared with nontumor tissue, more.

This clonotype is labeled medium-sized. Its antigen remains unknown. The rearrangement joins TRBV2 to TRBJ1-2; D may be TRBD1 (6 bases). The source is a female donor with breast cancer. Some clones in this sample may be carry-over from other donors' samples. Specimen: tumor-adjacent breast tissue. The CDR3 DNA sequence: TGTGCCAGCATCCCAGGGGAGGACTATGGCTACACCTTC. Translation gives CASIPGEDYGYTF.